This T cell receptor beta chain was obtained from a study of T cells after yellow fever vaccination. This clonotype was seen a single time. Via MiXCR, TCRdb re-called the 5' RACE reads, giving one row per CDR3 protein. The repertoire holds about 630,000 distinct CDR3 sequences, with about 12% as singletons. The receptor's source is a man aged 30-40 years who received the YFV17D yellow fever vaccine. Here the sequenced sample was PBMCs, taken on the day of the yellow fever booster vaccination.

The CDR3 reads CSARDGTLLSYEQYF. CDR3 nucleotides: TGCAGTGCTAGAGATGGGACCCTACTCTCCTACGAGCAGTACTTC. The V call is TRBV20-1, the J call TRBJ2-7, with D perhaps TRBD1 or TRBD2 (5 bases each). Germline CDR1 reads DFQATT; CDR2 reads SNEGSKA (reference sequence). The CDR3 spans 15 residues. The ends were cut back, 0 bases at V and 0 bases at J, with 12 bases in the middle.